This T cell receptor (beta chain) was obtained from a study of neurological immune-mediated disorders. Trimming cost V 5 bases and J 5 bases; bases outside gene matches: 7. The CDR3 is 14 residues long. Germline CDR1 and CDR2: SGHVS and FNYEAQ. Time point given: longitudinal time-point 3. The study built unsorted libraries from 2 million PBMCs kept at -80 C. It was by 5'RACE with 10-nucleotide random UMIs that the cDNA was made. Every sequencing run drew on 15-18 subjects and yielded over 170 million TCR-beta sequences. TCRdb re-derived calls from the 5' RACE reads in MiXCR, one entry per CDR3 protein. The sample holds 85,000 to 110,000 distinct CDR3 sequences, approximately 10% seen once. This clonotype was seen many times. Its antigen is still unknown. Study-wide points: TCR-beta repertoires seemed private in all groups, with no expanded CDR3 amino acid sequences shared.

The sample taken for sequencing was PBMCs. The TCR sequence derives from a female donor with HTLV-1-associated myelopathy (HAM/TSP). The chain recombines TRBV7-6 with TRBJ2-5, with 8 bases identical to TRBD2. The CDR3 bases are TGTGCCAGCAGCCCAGAGACTAGCGTGGAGACCCAGTACTTC. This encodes CASSPETSVETQYF.